This entry concerns a single T cell receptor (beta chain). Its antigen is unknown. Data came from immunoSEQ multiplex PCR; TCRdb stores just in-frame clones and leaves some out. The sample records some 35,000 clones, 88% being singletons. This record comes from a study of STAT5B mutations in CD4+ large granular lymphocyte leukemia. The trim removed 2 bases at V and 5 bases at J, leaving 12 bases unmatched. The CDR3 covers 17 residues. CDR1 and CDR2 from the germline V gene are SGHRS and YFSETQ. Findings and caveats of the study: Approximately 25% of private leukemic clonotypes occurred rarely in other patients' non-leukemic repertoires.

This rearrangement joins TRBV5-1 to TRBJ2-5; 10 positions agree with TRBD2. This clonotype originated in a human donor in good health. Sample: CD4+ T cells from blood buffy coats. The CDR3 DNA is TGCGCCAGCAGCTTAGCGTATGGGACTAGCGCAGGGGAGACCCAGTACTTC. As protein: CASSLAYGTSAGETQYF.